This T cell receptor beta chain was captured in a study of OX40 agonist ivuxolimab in advanced cancers. Across the study: Patients were infused with ivuxolimab every 2 weeks at 0.01 to 10 mg/kg. There were three patients with partial responses, one having hepatocellular carcinoma and two cutaneous melanoma.

The data were produced by immunoSEQ multiplex PCR, yet TCRdb's version contains in-frame clones alone and is incomplete. The sample lists about 83,000 clones; around nine tenths were seen once. The CDR3 loop spans 13 amino acids. Patients were excluded for autoimmune disease history or systemic immunosuppression. Sampled blood was obtained at baseline, cycle 4 day 1, and cycle 7 day 1. This chain links TRBV21-1 with TRBJ2-7; TRBD2, the table's D call, lacks a check against the DNA. TRBV21-1 is labeled a pseudogene. The TCR sequence derives from an adult with an advanced solid tumor such as melanoma, head and neck, liver or kidney cancer. Sequencing was performed on CD4+ or CD8+ T cells sorted from blood, taken in a trial of the OX40 agonist ivuxolimab. Here the CDR3 reads CASRLAGSYEQYF. The CDR3 DNA is TGTGCCAGCAGGCTAGCGGGGTCCTACGAGCAGTACTTC.